The clone carrying this T cell receptor beta chain was picked up a small number of times. Antigen specificity is unknown. This record belongs to a study of T-cell memory formation after mild COVID-19. Study summary: TCR clusters were mostly donor specific.

Study conclusions and caveats: Shrinking CD4+ clones resided mostly in CM and EM, and CD8+ ones in EMRA.

The CDR3 runs to 15 residues. The V and J ends lost 3 bases and 3 bases, in that order; junction bases with no gene match: 5. CDR1 is SGHTA, CDR2 FQGTGA, per germline. The authors produced TCR alpha and TCR beta cDNA libraries with sample barcodes and UMIs by 5'RACE using constant-segment primers. TCRdb analysed the 5' RACE reads with MiXCR anew, one entry per CDR3 protein. The sample holds around 300,000 distinct CDR3 sequences, around 13% seen once. The chain carries TRBV7-3 and TRBJ2-1; 7 bases are shared with TRBD1. The specimen sequenced was PBMCs or a T cell subset sorted from them (not recorded which). The clonotype comes from a man aged 18-30 years who had mild COVID-19 (a few samples of this study predate the infection). Cell type and time point are not known. Written as DNA, the CDR3 is TGTGCCAGCAGCTTTACCCGACAGGGCTACAATGAGCAGTTCTTC. Its translation: CASSFTRQGYNEQFF.